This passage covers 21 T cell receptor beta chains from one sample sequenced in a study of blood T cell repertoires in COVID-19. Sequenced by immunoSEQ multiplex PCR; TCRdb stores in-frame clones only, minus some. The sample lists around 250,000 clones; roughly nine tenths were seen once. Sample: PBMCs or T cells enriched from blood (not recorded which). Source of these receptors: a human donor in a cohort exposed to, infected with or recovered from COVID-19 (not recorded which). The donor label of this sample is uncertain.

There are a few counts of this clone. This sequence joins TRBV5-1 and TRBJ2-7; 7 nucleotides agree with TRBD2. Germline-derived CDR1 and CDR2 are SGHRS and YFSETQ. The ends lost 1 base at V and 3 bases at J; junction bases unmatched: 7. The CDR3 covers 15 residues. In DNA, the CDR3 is TGCGCCAGCAGCTTGACGTGGACTAGAAACTACGAGCAGTACTTC. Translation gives CASSLTWTRNYEQYF.

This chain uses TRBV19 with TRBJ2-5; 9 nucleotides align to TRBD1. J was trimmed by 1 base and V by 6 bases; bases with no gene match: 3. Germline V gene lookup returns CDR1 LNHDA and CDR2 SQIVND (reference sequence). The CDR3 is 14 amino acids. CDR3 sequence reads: CASRTDRGQETQYF. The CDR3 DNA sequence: TGTGCCAGTAGGACGGACAGGGGCCAAGAGACCCAGTACTTC.

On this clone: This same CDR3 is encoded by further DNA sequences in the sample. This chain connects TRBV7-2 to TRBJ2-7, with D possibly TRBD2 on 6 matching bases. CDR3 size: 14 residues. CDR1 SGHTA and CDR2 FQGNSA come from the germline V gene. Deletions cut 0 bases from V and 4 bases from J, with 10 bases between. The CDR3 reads CASSLARGAYEQYF. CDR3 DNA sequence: TGTGCCAGCAGCTTAGCGCGGGGTGCTTACGAGCAGTACTTC.

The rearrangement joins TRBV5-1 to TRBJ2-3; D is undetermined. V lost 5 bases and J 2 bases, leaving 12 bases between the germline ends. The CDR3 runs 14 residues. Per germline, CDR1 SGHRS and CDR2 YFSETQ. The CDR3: CASREQLLTDTQYF. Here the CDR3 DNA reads TGCGCCAGCAGGGAGCAACTTCTCACAGATACGCAGTATTTT.

The CDR3 DNA reads TGTGCCAGCAGCTTAGAGCTAGCGGGGGGGCCTACCCATGAGCAGTTCTTC. Translation gives CASSLELAGGPTHEQFF. The chain has TRBV7-3 and TRBJ2-1; 12 nucleotides align to TRBD2. The CDR3 has 17 amino acids. Trimming took 2 bases from V and 8 from J; bases not matched to a gene: 10. Germline V gives CDR1 SGHTA, CDR2 FQGTGA.

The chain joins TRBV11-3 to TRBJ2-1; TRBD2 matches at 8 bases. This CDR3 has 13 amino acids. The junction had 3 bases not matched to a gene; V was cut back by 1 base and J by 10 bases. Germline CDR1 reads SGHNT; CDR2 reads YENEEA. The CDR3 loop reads CASSLGLAQEQFF. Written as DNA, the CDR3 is TGTGCCAGCAGCTTAGGACTAGCGCAGGAGCAGTTCTTC.

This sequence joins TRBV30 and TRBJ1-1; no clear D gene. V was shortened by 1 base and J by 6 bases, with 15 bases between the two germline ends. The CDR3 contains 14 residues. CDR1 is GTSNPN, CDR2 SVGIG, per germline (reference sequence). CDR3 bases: TGTGCCTGGAGTGCAACTCCTCCCCTTTCTGAAGCTTTCTTT. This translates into CAWSATPPLSEAFF.

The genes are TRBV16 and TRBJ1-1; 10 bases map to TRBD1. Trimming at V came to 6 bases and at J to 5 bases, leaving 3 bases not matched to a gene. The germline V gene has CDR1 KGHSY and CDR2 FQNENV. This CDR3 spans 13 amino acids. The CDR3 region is CASSDRGRTEAFF. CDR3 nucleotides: TGTGCCAGCAGTGACAGGGGGCGAACTGAAGCTTTCTTT.

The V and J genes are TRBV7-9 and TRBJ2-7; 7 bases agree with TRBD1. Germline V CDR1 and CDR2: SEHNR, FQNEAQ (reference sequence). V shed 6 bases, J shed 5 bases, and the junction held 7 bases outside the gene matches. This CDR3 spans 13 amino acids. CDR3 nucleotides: TGTGCCAGCAGTTCGACAGGGCGCCACGAGCAGTACTTC. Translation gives CASSSTGRHEQYF. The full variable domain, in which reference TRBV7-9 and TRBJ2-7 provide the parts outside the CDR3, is DTGVSQNPRHKITKRGQNVTFRCDPISEHNRLYWYRQTLGQGPEFLTYFQNEAQLEKSRLLSDRFSAERPKGSFSTLEIQRTEQGDSAMYLCASSSTGRHEQYFGPGTRLTVT.

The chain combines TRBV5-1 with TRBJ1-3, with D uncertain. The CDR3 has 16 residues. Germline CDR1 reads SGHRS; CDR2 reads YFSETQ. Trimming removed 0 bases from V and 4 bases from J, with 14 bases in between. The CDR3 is CASSLGSDSTGNTIYF. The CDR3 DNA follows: TGCGCCAGCAGCTTGGGTAGCGACTCGACGGGAAACACCATATATTTT.

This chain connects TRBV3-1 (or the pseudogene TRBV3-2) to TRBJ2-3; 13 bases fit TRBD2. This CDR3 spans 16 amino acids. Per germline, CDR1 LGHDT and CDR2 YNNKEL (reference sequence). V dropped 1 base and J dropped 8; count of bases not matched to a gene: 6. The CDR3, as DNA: TGTGCCAGCAGCCAAGTTAGGACTAGCGGGGGCACTACGCAGTATTTT. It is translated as CASSQVRTSGGTTQYF.

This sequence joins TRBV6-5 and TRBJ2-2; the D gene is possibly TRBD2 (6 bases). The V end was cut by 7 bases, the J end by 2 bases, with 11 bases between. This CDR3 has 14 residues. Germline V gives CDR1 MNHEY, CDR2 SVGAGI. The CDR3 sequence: CASNPGRNTGELFF. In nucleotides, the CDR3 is TGTGCCAGCAACCCCGGGAGAAACACCGGGGAGCTGTTTTTT.

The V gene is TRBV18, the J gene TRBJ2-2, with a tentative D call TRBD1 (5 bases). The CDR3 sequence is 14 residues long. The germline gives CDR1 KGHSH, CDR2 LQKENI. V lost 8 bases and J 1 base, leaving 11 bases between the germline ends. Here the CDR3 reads CASIQDLNTGELFF. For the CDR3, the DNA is TGTGCCAGCATACAGGATTTGAACACCGGGGAGCTGTTTTTT.

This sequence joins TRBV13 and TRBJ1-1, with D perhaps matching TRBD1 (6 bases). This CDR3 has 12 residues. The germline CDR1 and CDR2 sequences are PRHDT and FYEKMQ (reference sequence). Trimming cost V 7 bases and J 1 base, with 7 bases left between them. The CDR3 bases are TGTGCCAGCAAGACAGGGAACACTGAAGCTTTCTTT. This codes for CASKTGNTEAFF.

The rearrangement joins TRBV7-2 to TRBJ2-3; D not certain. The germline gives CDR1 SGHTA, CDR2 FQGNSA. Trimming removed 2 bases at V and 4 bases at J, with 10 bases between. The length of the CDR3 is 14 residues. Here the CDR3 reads CASSLNAAADTQYF. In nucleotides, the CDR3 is TGTGCCAGCAGCTTAAATGCGGCTGCAGATACGCAGTATTTT.

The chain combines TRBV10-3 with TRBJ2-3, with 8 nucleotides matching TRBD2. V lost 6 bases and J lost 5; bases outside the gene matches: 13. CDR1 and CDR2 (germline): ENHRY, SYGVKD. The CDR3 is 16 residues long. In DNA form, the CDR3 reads TGTGCCATCAGGGCGACTTTAGCGGGGCAAGGAGATACGCAGTATTTT. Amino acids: CAIRATLAGQGDTQYF.

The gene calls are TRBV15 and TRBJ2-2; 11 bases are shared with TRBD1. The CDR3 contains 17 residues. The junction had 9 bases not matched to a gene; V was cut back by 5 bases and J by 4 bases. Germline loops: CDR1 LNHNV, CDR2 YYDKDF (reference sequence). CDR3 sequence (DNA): TGTGCCACCAGCGGGCCGGGACAGGGGGATCTCACCGGGGAGCTGTTTTTT. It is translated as CATSGPGQGDLTGELFF.

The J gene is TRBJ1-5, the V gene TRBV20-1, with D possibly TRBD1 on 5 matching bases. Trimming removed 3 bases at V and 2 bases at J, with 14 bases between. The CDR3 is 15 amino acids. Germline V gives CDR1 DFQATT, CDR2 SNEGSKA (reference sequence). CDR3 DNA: TGCAGTGCTAGTCAAGGGGCCGATGGCAATCAGCCCCAGCATTTT. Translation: CSASQGADGNQPQHF.

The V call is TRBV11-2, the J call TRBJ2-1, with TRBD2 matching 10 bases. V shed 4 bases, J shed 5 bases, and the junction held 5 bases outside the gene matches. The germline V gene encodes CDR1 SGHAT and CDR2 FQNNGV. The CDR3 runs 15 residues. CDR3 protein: CASSWDSGGHNEQFF. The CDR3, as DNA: TGTGCCAGCAGCTGGGATAGCGGGGGGCACAATGAGCAGTTCTTC.

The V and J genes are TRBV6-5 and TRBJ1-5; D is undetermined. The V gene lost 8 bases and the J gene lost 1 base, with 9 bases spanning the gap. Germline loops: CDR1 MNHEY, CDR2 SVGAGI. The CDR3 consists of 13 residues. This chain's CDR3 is CASGLSSNQPQHF. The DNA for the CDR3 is TGTGCCAGCGGACTTTCGAGCAATCAGCCCCAGCATTTT.

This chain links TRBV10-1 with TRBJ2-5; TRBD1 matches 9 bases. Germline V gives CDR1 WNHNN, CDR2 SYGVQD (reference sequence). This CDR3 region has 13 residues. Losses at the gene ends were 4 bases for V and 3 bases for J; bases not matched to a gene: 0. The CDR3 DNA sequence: TGCGCCAGCAGTGGGACAGGGGAAGAGACCCAGTACTTC. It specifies CASSGTGEETQYF.